The 11 T cell receptor beta chains in this list originate from one sample, sequenced in a study of patients and donors after allogeneic stem cell transplantation. TCRdb re-called the RT-PCR reads through MiXCR, storing one row per CDR3 protein. The table lists roughly 960,000 distinct CDR3 sequences, about 20% of them singletons. The material sequenced was blood, either unsorted or a sorted T cell fraction (not recorded which). These receptors were collected from a human donor who was either an allogeneic HSCT recipient or a stem cell or donor lymphocyte infusion donor (not recorded which). It is not recorded whose cells these are; they may come from a transplant donor.

The chain uses TRBV20-1 and TRBJ1-5; 7 bases agree with TRBD1. The CDR3 covers 16 residues. Germline V gene lookup returns CDR1 DFQATT and CDR2 SNEGSKA (reference sequence). The V gene end was trimmed by 5 bases and the J gene end by 3 bases; junction bases not matched to a gene: 13. This CDR3 reads CSAPGGQGVSNQPQHF. For the CDR3, the DNA is TGCAGTGCTCCGGGGGGGCAGGGGGTGTCCAATCAGCCCCAGCATTTT.

In this sample, this clonotype turned up a few times. V is TRBV25-1 and J is TRBJ2-1; 7 bases are shared with TRBD1. V lost 2 bases, J lost 8 bases, and 6 bases stayed unmatched. CDR3 length: 14 residues. The germline CDR1 and CDR2 sequences are MGHDK and SYGVNS. The CDR3, as DNA: TGTGCCAGCAGTGAAAGGCAGGGGGTCGATGAGCAGTTCTTC. Translated, it gives CASSERQGVDEQFF.

The table lists this clonotype with a few counts. The gene calls are TRBV24-1 and TRBJ1-2; perhaps TRBD1 as D (6 bases). Germline loops: CDR1 KGHDR, CDR2 SFDVKD. CDR3 size: 13 residues. V lost 7 bases and J lost 6, with 14 bases in between. CDR3 DNA sequence: TGTGCCACCAGCCCACGGACAGCTCATGGCTACACCTTC. This codes for CATSPRTAHGYTF.

CDR3 in DNA: TGTGCCAGCAGCCCCAACCGACTAGCGGGAGGGACCTACAATGAGCAGTTCTTC. Residues: CASSPNRLAGGTYNEQFF. The rearrangement links TRBV14 to TRBJ2-1; 14 positions match TRBD2. The V gene end was trimmed by 4 bases and the J gene end by 2 bases; junction bases not matched to a gene: 7. CDR1 and CDR2 from the germline V gene are SGHDN and FVKESK. The CDR3 contains 18 residues.

This clonotype showed up just a few times. The genes are TRBV12-3 or TRBV12-4 and TRBJ2-2, with a tentative D call TRBD2 (5 bases). V was shortened by 2 bases and J by 0 bases, with 19 bases between the two germline ends. The CDR3 is made up of 19 amino acids. CDR3: CASSLRFRPSGANTGELFF. The CDR3 DNA reads TGTGCCAGCAGTTTAAGATTCCGCCCGAGCGGCGCGAACACCGGGGAGCTGTTTTTT.

The table lists this clonotype with a few counts. V gene TRBV7-8 combines with J gene TRBJ1-2, with D possibly being TRBD1 (5 bases). The CDR3 has 13 amino acids. The germline gives CDR1 SGHVS, CDR2 FQNEAQ. V was trimmed by 3 bases and J by 5 bases, leaving 10 bases between them. CDR3 sequence (DNA): TGTGCCAGCAGCTTCGCAGGGTGGTATGGCTACACCTTC. Translated, it gives CASSFAGWYGYTF.

The chain couples TRBV4-3 to TRBJ1-2, with 8 bases identical to TRBD1. V lost 2 bases, J lost 4 bases, and 6 bases stayed unmatched. The germline V gene encodes CDR1 LGHNA and CDR2 YSLEER. This CDR3 is 15 amino acids long. The CDR3 DNA is TGCGCCAGCAGCCAAACCTCAGGGGGCAGCTATGGCTACACCTTC. It is translated as CASSQTSGGSYGYTF.

This sequence joins TRBV4-2 and TRBJ1-4; 7 bases line up with TRBD1. V lost 0 bases, J lost 10 bases, and 11 bases stayed unmatched. Germline V gene sequence: CDR1 LGHNA, CDR2 YNFKEQ. This CDR3 is built from 16 residues. The CDR3 DNA sequence: TGTGCCAGCAGCCAAGAAACGAGGGGGCAGTGGGGAAAACTGTTTTTT. Encoded protein: CASSQETRGQWGKLFF.

This clonotype was observed many times. The rearrangement links TRBV12-3 or TRBV12-4 to TRBJ2-7, with 9 positions matching TRBD1. V dropped 2 bases and J dropped 1; count of bases not matched to a gene: 9. CDR3 length equals 17 residues. DNA of the CDR3: TGTGCCAGCAGTTTACTCCTGGGACAGGGAGGTTCCTACGAGCAGTACTTC. Translation: CASSLLLGQGGSYEQYF.

The chain recombines TRBV13 with TRBJ2-7; a possible D gene is TRBD1 (6 bases). The V end was cut by 0 bases, the J end by 4 bases, with 13 bases between. CDR3 length equals 15 residues. Germline V gives CDR1 PRHDT, CDR2 FYEKMQ (reference sequence). Here the CDR3 reads CASSLGDRPEYEQYF. CDR3 nucleotides: TGTGCCAGCAGCTTAGGGGACAGACCCGAATACGAGCAGTACTTC.

This clonotype was counted ten times or more. The chain employs TRBV12-3 or TRBV12-4 and TRBJ2-7; the D is unclear. The CDR3 covers 12 residues. V lost 6 bases and J lost 1, with 7 bases in between. The CDR3: CASSPRSYEQYF. The CDR3 nucleotides are TGTGCCAGCAGCCCTAGGTCCTACGAGCAGTACTTC.